One TCR beta chain is described in this entry. This clonotype was counted between two and nine times. Its specific antigen is unknown. The input lacks base qualities; no much larger clone sits a single base away. The sample belongs to a study of response to subunit inactivated influenza vaccine (dated by TCRdb to the late 2010s). Regarding the complete study: Deep quantitative profiling of the T cell receptor repertoire was used in the study to follow responses to a trivalent subunit inactivated influenza vaccine. The paper's findings and limits, for the study overall: According to the authors, only a limited number of new T cells may be recruited by each seasonal influenza vaccination.

Taken from cysteine to phenylalanine, the CDR3 has 15 residues. Only CDR3 DNA remains: 45 bases, in frame from the first base. Between the V and J ends, shortened by 1 base and 4 bases respectively, the junction contains 11 bases. The germline V gene specifies ENHRY as CDR1 and SYGVKD as CDR2. The library was generated by RT-PCR. Sequenced using an Illumina HiSeq 2500. The public reads were reanalyzed by TCRdb: fastp trimming at Q25, MiXCR alignment, in-frame beta chains only. Entries that share a CDR3 protein sequence are merged under the most common genes and DNA. Recorded for this sample are 300,000 to 350,000 distinct CDR3 sequences; around a fifth of them occurred a single time. The biggest ten clones account for roughly 10% of the sample.

The V and J genes are TRBV10-3 and TRBJ2-1, with TRBD1 perhaps the D gene, on 5 matching bases. This sequence originates from a man in his fifties or sixties who received an inactivated influenza vaccine. Donor details come from another sample of the same person, matched by shared clones. Sample: PBMCs from blood, taken about 19 months after vaccination. The CDR3 protein is CAISELSAGYNEQFF. In nucleotide form, the sequence is TGTGCCATCAGTGAGTTGTCGGCAGGGTACAATGAGCAGTTCTTC.